This TCR beta chain was sequenced in a study of OX40 agonist ivuxolimab in advanced cancers. Background on the study: Enrolled patients in dose escalation had cancers that were hepatocellular carcinoma, melanoma, renal cell or head and neck cancer. Partial responses occurred in Three dose-escalation patients, one with hepatocellular carcinoma and two with cutaneous melanoma.

The CDR3 consists of 14 residues. Trimming pared 7 bases from V and 4 bases from J, leaving 15 bases between. Germline CDR1 is MRHNA and CDR2 is SNTAGT. A note on this clone: Its antigen remains unknown.

Study-level findings and limits: Antigen targets of the expanded peripheral T cells went undetermined.

Profiled with immunoSEQ multiplex PCR; TCRdb holds only in-frame clones, not every one. The repertoire has 90,000 to 100,000 clones, over 75% of them found once; the top ten carry around 2.5%. V and J are TRBV6-4 and TRBJ2-3; D is tentatively TRBD1 or TRBD2 (6 bases each). The receptor comes from an adult with an advanced solid tumor such as melanoma, head and neck, liver or kidney cancer. The specimen was CD4+ or CD8+ T cells sorted from blood, collected in a trial of the OX40 agonist ivuxolimab. For the CDR3, the DNA is TGTGCCAGCACCGAGGGGGGTATGGCAGATACGCAGTATTTT. Amino acid sequence: CASTEGGMADTQYF.